A single T cell receptor (beta chain) is shown here with its context. Its matching antigen is unknown. CDR3 length equals 17 residues. In germline, CDR1 is MDHEN, CDR2 SYDVKM. The V gene lost 6 bases and the J gene lost 4 bases, with 24 bases spanning the gap. This sample is part of a study of cytomegalovirus exposure and HLA in healthy donors. Study information: Unique TCRs from HLA-typed donors, 70 million to 100 million of them, were held in an early data release. Study results and limitations: Previous analysis showed most TCR beta V segments were productive about 90% or about 30% of the time. Researchers reported that a few CMV-associated chains were confirmed in vitro as CMV antigen-specific.

The PCR used 60 Vbeta and 13 Jbeta primers. Measured with immunoSEQ multiplex PCR; TCRdb has only the in-frame clones, and not every one. The sample has under 200,000 clones; about 80% are singletons. Each donor was healthy, and each was a bone marrow donor. This sequence was found in a man aged 50 or older in good health and CMV-seropositive. The sample taken for sequencing was PBMCs. The chain joins TRBV28 to TRBJ1-2; tentative D call: TRBD1 (6 bases). The CDR3 DNA reads TGTGCCAGCAGCCCTCTTTCCCTACTTGGACAGTTCTATGGCTACACCTTC. Translation: CASSPLSLLGQFYGYTF.